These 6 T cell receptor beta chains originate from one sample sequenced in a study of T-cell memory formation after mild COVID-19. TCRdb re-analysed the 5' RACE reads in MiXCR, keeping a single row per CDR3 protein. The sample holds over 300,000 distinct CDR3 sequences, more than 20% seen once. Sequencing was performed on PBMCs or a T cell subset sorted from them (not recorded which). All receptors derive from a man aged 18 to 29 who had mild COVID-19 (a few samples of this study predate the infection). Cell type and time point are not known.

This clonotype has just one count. The CDR3 here is CASSAQGKRYMNTEAFF. The CDR3 coding sequence is TGTGCCAGCAGTGCGCAGGGGAAAAGGTACATGAACACTGAAGCTTTCTTT. The chain recombines TRBV6-1 with TRBJ1-1; possibly TRBD1 for D (6 bases). V lost 4 bases and J 0 bases, leaving 18 bases between the germline ends. Looked up from germline, CDR1 is MNHNS and CDR2 is SASEGT. CDR3 size: 17 residues.

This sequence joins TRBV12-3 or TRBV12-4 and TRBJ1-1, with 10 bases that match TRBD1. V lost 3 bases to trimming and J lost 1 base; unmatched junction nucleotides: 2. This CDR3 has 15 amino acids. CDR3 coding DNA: TGTGCCAGCAGTTTCGGGACAGGGGAGAACACTGAAGCTTTCTTT. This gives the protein CASSFGTGENTEAFF.

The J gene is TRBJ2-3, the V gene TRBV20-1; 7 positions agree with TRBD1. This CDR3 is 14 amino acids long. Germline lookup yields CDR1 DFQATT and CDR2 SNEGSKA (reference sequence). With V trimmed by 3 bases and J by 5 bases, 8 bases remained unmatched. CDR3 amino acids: CSARGEGARDTQYF. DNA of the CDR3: TGCAGTGCTAGGGGAGAGGGGGCCAGAGATACGCAGTATTTT.

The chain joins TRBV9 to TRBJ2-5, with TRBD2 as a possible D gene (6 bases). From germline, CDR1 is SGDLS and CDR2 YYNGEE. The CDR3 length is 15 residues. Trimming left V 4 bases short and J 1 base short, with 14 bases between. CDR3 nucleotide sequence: TGTGCCAGCAGCACCCTCGGGGGAGTCCAAGAGACCCAGTACTTC. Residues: CASSTLGGVQETQYF.

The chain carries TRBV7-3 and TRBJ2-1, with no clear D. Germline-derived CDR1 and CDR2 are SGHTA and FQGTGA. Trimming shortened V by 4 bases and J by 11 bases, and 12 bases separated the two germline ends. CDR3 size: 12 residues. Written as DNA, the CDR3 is TGTGCCAGCAGCTCCCTGGTAGGACAGCAGTTCTTC. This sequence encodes CASSSLVGQQFF.

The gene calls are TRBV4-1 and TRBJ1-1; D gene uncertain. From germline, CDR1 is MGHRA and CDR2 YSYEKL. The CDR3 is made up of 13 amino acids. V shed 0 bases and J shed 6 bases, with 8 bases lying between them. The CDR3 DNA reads TGCGCCAGCAGCCAAGATAGCGGCCCTGAAGCTTTCTTT. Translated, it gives CASSQDSGPEAFF.